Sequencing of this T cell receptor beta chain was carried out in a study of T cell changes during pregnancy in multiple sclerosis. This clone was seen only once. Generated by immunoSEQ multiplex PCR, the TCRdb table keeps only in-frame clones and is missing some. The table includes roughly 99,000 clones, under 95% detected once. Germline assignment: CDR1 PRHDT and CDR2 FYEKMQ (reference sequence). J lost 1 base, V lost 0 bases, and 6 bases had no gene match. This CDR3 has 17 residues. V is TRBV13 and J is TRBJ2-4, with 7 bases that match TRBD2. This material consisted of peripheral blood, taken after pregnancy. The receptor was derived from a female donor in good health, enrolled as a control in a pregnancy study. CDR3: CASSLGGGRRAKNIQYF. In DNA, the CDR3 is TGTGCCAGCAGCTTAGGCGGGGGGAGAAGGGCCAAAAACATTCAGTACTTC.